This TCR beta chain was identified during a study of identical twins. After template switching added a universal primer site, the resulting cDNA carried unique molecular identifiers. TCRdb ran MiXCR on the 5' RACE reads and lists one entry per CDR3 protein. The data show 200,000 to 250,000 distinct CDR3 sequences, roughly a tenth seen once. This clonotype has ten or more counts. V was pared by 1 base and J by 7 bases, with 17 bases between. This CDR3 is 16 amino acids long. This TCR was sampled from a man aged 50 to 60 in good health. The chain couples TRBV12-3 or TRBV12-4 to TRBJ2-1; perhaps TRBD2 as D (6 bases). Sequenced: memory T cells sorted from blood. The CDR3 is CASSLGAGRLANEQFF. Here the CDR3 DNA reads TGTGCCAGCAGTTTAGGTGCGGGGCGACTGGCGAATGAGCAGTTCTTC.